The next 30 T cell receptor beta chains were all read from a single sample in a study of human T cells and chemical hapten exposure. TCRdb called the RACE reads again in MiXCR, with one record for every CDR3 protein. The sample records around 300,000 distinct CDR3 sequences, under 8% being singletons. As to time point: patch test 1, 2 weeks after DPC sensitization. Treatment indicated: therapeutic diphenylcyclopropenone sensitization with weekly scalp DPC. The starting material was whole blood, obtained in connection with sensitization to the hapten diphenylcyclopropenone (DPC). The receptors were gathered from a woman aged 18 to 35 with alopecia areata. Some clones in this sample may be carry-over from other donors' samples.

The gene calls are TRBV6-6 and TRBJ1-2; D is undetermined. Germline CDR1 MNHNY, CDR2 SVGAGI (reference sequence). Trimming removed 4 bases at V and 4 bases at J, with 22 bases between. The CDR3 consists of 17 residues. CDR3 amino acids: CASSFITEPTSAYGYTF. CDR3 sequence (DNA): TGTGCCAGCAGTTTTATCACAGAGCCCACAAGTGCCTATGGCTACACCTTC.

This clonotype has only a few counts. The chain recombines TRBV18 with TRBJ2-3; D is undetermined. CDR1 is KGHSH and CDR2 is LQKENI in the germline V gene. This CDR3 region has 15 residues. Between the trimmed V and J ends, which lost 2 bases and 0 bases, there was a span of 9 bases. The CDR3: CASSPTRSSTDTQYF. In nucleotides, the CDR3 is TGTGCCAGCTCACCAACAAGGTCTAGCACAGATACGCAGTATTTT.

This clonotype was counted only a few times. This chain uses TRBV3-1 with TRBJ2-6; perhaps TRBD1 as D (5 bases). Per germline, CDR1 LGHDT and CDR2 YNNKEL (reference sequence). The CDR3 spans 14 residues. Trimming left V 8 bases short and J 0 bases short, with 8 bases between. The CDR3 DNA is TGTGCCAGCTCAGGGAACTCTGGGGCCAACGTCCTGACTTTC. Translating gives CASSGNSGANVLTF.

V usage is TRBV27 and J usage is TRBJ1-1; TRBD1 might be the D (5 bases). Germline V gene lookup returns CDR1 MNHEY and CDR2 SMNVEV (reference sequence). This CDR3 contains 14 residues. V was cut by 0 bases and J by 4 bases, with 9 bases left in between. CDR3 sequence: CASSLSMGGTEAFF. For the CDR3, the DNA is TGTGCCAGCAGTTTATCGATGGGGGGCACTGAAGCTTTCTTT.

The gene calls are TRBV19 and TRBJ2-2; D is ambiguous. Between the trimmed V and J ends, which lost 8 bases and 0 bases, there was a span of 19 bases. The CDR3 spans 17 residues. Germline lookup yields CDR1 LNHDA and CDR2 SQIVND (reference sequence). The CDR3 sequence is CASGPQHENTNTGELFF. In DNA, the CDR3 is TGTGCCAGTGGCCCCCAACACGAGAACACGAACACCGGGGAGCTGTTTTTT. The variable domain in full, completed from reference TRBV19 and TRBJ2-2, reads DGGITQSPKYLFRKEGQNVTLSCEQNLNHDAMYWYRQDPGQGLRLIYYSQIVNDFQKGDIAEGYSVSREKKESFPLTVTSAQKNPTAFYLCASGPQHENTNTGELFFGEGSRLTVL.

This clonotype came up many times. The CDR3 is CASSLDGNTGELFF. CDR3 DNA: TGTGCCAGCAGTTTGGACGGAAACACCGGGGAGCTGTTTTTT. The chain combines TRBV12-3 or TRBV12-4 with TRBJ2-2; D is ambiguous. The length of the CDR3 is 14 residues. Trimming cost V 3 bases and J 2 bases, with 7 bases left between them.

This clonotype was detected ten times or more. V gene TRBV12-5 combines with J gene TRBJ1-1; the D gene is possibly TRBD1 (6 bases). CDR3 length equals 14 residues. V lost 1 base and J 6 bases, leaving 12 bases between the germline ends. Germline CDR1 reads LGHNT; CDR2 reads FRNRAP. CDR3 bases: TGTGCTAGTGGTTTGGCACAGGGCTTCCCTGAAGCTTTCTTT. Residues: CASGLAQGFPEAFF.

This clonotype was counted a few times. CDR3 bases: TGTGCCAGCAGTTCCGCTACTAGCGTGGCGGATACAGATACGCAGTATTTT. Protein: CASSSATSVADTDTQYF. The rearrangement links TRBV2 to TRBJ2-3; 7 nucleotides align to TRBD2. Germline CDR1 is SNHLY and CDR2 is FYNNEI. The CDR3 is 17 amino acids. J lost 3 bases, V lost 5 bases, and 14 bases had no gene match.

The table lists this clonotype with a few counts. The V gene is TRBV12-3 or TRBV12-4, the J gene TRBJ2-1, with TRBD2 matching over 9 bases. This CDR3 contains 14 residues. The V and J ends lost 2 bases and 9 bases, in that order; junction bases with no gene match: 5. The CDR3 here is CASSLSGGLGEQFF. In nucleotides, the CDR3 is TGTGCCAGCAGTTTAAGCGGGGGGCTTGGTGAGCAGTTCTTC.

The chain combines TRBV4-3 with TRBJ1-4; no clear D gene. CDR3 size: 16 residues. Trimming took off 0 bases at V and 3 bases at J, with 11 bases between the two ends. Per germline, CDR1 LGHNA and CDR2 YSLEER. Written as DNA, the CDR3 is TGCGCCAGCAGCCAAGAAGGGCAGGCTTCTAATGAAAAACTGTTTTTT. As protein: CASSQEGQASNEKLFF.

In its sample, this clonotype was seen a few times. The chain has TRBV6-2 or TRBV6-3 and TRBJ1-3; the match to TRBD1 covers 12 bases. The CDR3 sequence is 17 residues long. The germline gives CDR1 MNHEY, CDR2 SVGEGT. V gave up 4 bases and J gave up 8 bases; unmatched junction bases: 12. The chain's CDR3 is CASSLIAGTGGSHTIYF. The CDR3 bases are TGTGCCAGCAGTTTGATCGCCGGGACAGGGGGCTCCCACACCATATATTTT.

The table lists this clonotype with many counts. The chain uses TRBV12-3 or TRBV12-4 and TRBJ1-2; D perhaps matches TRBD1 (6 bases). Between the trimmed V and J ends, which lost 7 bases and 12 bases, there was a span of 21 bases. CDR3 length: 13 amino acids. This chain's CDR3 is CASNLGDRSQNTF. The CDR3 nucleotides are TGTGCCAGCAACCTAGGAGACAGGAGTCAGAACACCTTC.

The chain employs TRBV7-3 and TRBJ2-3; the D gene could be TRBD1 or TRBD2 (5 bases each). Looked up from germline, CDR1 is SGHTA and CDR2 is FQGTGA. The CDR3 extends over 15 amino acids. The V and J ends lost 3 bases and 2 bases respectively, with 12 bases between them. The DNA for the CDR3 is TGTGCCAGCAGCTTTGGGCCGGGGCCCACAGATACGCAGTATTTT. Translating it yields CASSFGPGPTDTQYF.

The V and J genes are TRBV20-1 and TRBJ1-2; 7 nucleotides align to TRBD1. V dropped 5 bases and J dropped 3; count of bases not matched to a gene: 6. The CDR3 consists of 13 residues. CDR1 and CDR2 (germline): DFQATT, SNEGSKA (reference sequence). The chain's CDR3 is CSAPTGVDYGYTF. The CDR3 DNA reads TGCAGTGCTCCTACAGGGGTAGACTATGGCTACACCTTC.

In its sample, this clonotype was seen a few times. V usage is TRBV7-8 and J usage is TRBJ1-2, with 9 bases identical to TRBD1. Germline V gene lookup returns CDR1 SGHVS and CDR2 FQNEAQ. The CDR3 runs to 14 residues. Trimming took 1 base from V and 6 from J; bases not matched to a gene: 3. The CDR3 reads CASSLGWTGDGYTF. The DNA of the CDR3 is TGTGCCAGCAGCTTAGGATGGACAGGGGATGGCTACACCTTC. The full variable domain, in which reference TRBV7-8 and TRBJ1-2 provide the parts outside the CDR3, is GAGVSQSPRYKVAKRGQDVALRCDPISGHVSLFWYQQALGQGPEFLTYFQNEAQLDKSGLPSDRFFAERPEGSVSTLKIQRTQQEDSAVYLCASSLGWTGDGYTFGSGTRLTVV.

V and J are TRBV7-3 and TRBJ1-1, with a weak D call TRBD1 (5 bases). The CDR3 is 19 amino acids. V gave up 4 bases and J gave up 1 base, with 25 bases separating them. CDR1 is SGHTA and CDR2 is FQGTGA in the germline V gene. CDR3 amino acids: CASSSKGVNRQLENTEAFF. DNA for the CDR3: TGTGCCAGCAGCTCCAAAGGGGTTAATAGGCAGCTTGAGAACACTGAAGCTTTCTTT.

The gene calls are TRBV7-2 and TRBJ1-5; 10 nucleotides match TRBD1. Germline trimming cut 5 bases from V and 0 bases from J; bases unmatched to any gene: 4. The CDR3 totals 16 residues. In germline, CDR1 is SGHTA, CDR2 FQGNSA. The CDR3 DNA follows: TGTGCCAGCAGCGGACGGACAGGGGGTAGCAATCAGCCCCAGCATTTT. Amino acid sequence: CASSGRTGGSNQPQHF.

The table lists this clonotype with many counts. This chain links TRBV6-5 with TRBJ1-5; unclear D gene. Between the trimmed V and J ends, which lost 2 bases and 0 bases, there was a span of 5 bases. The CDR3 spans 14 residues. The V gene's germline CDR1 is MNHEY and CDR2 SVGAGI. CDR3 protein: CASSYASSNQPQHF. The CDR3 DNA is TGTGCCAGCAGTTACGCGAGTAGCAATCAGCCCCAGCATTTT.

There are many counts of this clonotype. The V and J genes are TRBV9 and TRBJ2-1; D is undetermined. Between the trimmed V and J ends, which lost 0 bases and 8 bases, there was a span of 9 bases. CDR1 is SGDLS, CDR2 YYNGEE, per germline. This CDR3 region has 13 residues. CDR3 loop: CASSVDMADEQFF. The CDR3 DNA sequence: TGTGCCAGCAGCGTAGATATGGCGGATGAGCAGTTCTTC.

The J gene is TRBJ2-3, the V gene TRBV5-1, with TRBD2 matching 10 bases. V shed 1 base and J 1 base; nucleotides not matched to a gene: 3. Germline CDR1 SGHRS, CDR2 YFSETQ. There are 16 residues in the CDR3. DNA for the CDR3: TGCGCCAGCAGCTTGTTGGGGACTAGCGGCACAGATACGCAGTATTTT. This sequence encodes CASSLLGTSGTDTQYF.

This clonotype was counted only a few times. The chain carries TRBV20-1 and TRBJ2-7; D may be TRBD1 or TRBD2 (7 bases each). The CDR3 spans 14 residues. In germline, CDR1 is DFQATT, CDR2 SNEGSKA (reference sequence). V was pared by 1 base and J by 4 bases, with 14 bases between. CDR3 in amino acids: CSARGPRGGYEQYF. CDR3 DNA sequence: TGCAGTGCTAGAGGTCCCAGGGGGGGGTACGAGCAGTACTTC.

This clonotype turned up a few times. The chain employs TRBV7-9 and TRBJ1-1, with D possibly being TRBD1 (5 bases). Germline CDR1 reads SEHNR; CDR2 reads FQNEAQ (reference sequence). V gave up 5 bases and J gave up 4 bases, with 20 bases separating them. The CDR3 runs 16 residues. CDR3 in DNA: TGTGCCAGCAGCCCCTCGGCAGCGGCGCAGGGCACTGAAGCTTTCTTT. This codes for CASSPSAAAQGTEAFF.

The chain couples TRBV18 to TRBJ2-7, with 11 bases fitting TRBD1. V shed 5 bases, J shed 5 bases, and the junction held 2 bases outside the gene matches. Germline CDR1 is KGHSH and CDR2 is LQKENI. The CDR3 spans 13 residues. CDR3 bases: TGTGCCAGCTCAAAGGGACAGGGGGACGAGCAGTACTTC. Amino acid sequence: CASSKGQGDEQYF.

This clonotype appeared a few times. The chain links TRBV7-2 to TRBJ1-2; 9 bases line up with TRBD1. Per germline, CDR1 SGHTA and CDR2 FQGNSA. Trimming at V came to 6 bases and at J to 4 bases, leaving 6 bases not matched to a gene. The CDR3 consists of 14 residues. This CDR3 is CASSPGQGIYGYTF. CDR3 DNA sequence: TGTGCCAGCAGTCCGGGACAGGGAATCTATGGCTACACCTTC.

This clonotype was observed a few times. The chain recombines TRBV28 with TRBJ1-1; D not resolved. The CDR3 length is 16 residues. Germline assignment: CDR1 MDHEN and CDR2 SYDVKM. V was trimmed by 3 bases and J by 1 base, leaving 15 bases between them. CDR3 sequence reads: CASSFPSGRANTEAFF. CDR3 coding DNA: TGTGCCAGCAGTTTCCCGAGCGGGCGGGCGAACACTGAAGCTTTCTTT.

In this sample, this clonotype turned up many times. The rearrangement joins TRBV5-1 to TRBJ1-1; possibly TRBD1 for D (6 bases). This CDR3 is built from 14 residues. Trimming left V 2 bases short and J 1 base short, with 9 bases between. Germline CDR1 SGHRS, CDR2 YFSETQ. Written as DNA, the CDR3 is TGCGCCAGCAGCTTCAGGGACACGAACACTGAAGCTTTCTTT. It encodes CASSFRDTNTEAFF.

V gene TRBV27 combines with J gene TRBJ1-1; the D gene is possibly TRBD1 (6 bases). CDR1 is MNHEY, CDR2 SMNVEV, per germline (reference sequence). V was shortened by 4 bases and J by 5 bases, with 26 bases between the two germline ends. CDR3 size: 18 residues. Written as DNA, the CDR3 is TGTGCCAGCAGTTCCTTGGGGGTGGGCAGGGGCGTGGAAACTGAAGCTTTCTTT. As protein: CASSSLGVGRGVETEAFF.

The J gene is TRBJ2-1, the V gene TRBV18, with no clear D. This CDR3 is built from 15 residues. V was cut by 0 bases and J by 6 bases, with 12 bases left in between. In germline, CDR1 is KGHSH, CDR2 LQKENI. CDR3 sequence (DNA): TGTGCCAGCTCACCACCATCGGTCCGGGCCAATGAGCAGTTCTTC. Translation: CASSPPSVRANEQFF.

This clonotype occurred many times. The CDR3 protein is CASSSAGGSYEQYF. The CDR3 nucleotides read TGTGCCAGCAGCAGTGCCGGGGGCTCCTACGAGCAGTACTTC. The rearrangement joins TRBV6-2 or TRBV6-3 to TRBJ2-7; possibly TRBD2 for D (6 bases). Trimming took 6 bases from V and 0 from J, leaving 12 bases between them. The CDR3 runs to 14 residues. Looked up from germline, CDR1 is MNHEY and CDR2 is SVGEGT.

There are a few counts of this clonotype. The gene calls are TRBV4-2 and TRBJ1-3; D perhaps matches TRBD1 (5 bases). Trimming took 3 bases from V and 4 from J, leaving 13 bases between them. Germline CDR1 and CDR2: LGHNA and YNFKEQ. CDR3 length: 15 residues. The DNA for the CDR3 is TGTGCCAGCAGCCAGGAAGCACGGGGCGGAAACACCATATATTTT. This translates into CASSQEARGGNTIYF.